This entry lists 20 T cell receptor beta chains sequenced from one sample in a study of blood T cell repertoires in COVID-19. TCRdb's table, derived via immunoSEQ multiplex PCR, lists solely in-frame clones and lacks some. The table records around 130,000 clones, less than 85% of them present only once. The specimen sequenced was peripheral blood. The receptors come from a woman over 75 with acute or convalescent COVID-19.

The chain carries TRBV5-1 and TRBJ1-2; TRBD1 agrees at 11 bases. V shed 4 bases, J shed 8 bases, and the junction held 7 bases outside the gene matches. The CDR3 length is 14 residues. Looked up from germline, CDR1 is SGHRS and CDR2 is YFSETQ. The CDR3 sequence: CASSRTGGARGYTF. Written as DNA, the CDR3 is TGCGCCAGCAGCAGGACAGGGGGCGCGAGGGGCTACACCTTC.

The gene calls are TRBV18 and TRBJ2-1; D is unresolved. Trimming shortened V by 3 bases and J by 4 bases, and 7 bases separated the two germline ends. The CDR3 length is 13 residues. The germline V gene has CDR1 KGHSH and CDR2 LQKENI. CDR3 protein: CASSPLQYNEQFF. CDR3 nucleotide sequence: TGTGCCAGCTCACCTCTCCAGTACAATGAGCAGTTCTTC.

V gene TRBV3-1 (or the pseudogene TRBV3-2) combines with J gene TRBJ2-2, with 9 bases matching TRBD2. This CDR3 region has 12 residues. Germline CDR1 and CDR2: LGHDT and YNNKEL (reference sequence). CDR3 DNA: TGTGCTTGCGGGAGGGGGACCGGGGAGCTGTTTTTT. It specifies CACGRGTGELFF.

This chain connects TRBV7-2 to TRBJ2-2, with 8 nucleotides matching TRBD2. J lost 5 bases, V lost 5 bases, and 7 bases had no gene match. In germline, CDR1 is SGHTA, CDR2 FQGNSA. The CDR3 loop spans 15 amino acids. DNA of the CDR3: TGTGCCAGCAGCCCAAGGGGACTAGTAACCGGGGAGCTGTTTTTT. Translating it yields CASSPRGLVTGELFF.

V is TRBV5-4 and J is TRBJ2-5; 8 positions match TRBD2. Germline trimming cut 3 bases from V and 5 bases from J; bases unmatched to any gene: 12. This CDR3 is 16 amino acids long. The germline gives CDR1 SGHNT, CDR2 YYREEE (reference sequence). In DNA, the CDR3 is TGTGCCAGCAGCTCCATGGTAGCGGGGAGGGCGGAGACCCAGTACTTC. It codes for CASSSMVAGRAETQYF. The whole variable domain, remainder taken from reference TRBV5-4 and TRBJ2-5, is ETGVTQSPTHLIKTRGQQVTLRCSSQSGHNTVSWYQQALGQGPQFIFQYYREEENGRGNFPPRFSGLQFPNYSSELNVNALELDDSALYLCASSSMVAGRAETQYFGPGTRLLVL.

The gene calls are TRBV29-1 and TRBJ2-1; maybe TRBD1 (6 bases). The V end lost 6 bases, the J end lost 0 bases, and 15 bases lay between the germline ends. The CDR3 contains 15 residues. Looked up from germline, CDR1 is SQVTM and CDR2 is ANQGSEA. CDR3: CSVIPGASSYNEQFF. In DNA, the CDR3 is TGCAGCGTCATCCCAGGGGCTAGCTCCTACAATGAGCAGTTCTTC.

V usage is TRBV6-6 and J usage is TRBJ2-6, with D uncertain. V lost 8 bases and J lost 1, with 6 bases in between. CDR1 is MNHNY and CDR2 is SVGAGI in the germline V gene (reference sequence). This CDR3 contains 13 residues. For the CDR3, the DNA is TGTGCCAGCGGGCGTTCTGGGGCCAACGTCCTGACTTTC. The encoded protein is CASGRSGANVLTF.

The genes are TRBV5-6 and TRBJ2-5; D might be TRBD1 (6 bases). The CDR3 is 15 residues long. Trimming took 2 bases from V and 0 from J, leaving 11 bases between them. In germline, CDR1 is SGHDT, CDR2 YYEEEE. The CDR3 is CASSFHRDNQETQYF. The CDR3 nucleotides read TGTGCCAGCAGCTTCCACCGGGACAACCAAGAGACCCAGTACTTC.

This chain uses TRBV30 with TRBJ2-1; D unclear. This CDR3 has 13 amino acids. V lost 1 base and J lost 4, with 8 bases in between. The germline gives CDR1 GTSNPN, CDR2 SVGIG (reference sequence). CDR3 sequence reads: CAWSALFYNEQFF. For the CDR3, the DNA is TGTGCCTGGAGTGCCCTCTTTTACAATGAGCAGTTCTTC.

The genes are TRBV5-4 and TRBJ1-1; TRBD1 agrees at 9 bases. Germline assignment: CDR1 SGHNT and CDR2 YYREEE (reference sequence). Losses at the gene ends were 5 bases for V and 5 bases for J; bases not matched to a gene: 4. The CDR3 is 13 residues long. The CDR3 DNA follows: TGTGCCAGCAGATGGACAGGGGAGACTGAAGCTTTCTTT. It codes for CASRWTGETEAFF. Full variable domain (remainder filled in from reference TRBV5-4 and TRBJ1-1): ETGVTQSPTHLIKTRGQQVTLRCSSQSGHNTVSWYQQALGQGPQFIFQYYREEENGRGNFPPRFSGLQFPNYSSELNVNALELDDSALYLCASRWTGETEAFFGQGTRLTVV.

The chain carries TRBV19 and TRBJ1-1, with D possibly TRBD1 on 5 matching bases. The CDR3 is 15 residues long. Looked up from germline, CDR1 is LNHDA and CDR2 is SQIVND (reference sequence). V was cut by 8 bases and J by 3 bases, with 19 bases left in between. The CDR3 DNA follows: TGTGCCAGTCAACGATTGGGGGGTACGGACACTGAAGCTTTCTTT. This gives the protein CASQRLGGTDTEAFF.

V is TRBV7-9 and J is TRBJ2-3, with 11 nucleotides matching TRBD2. Trimming cost V 5 bases and J 3 bases; bases outside gene matches: 16. The CDR3 extends over 19 amino acids. Germline loops: CDR1 SEHNR, CDR2 FQNEAQ (reference sequence). The CDR3 DNA sequence: TGTGCCAGCAGCGACCCGCCCCGCTTTAGCGGGAGGGTAACAGATACGCAGTATTTT. Translating it yields CASSDPPRFSGRVTDTQYF.

The CDR3, as DNA: TGTGCCAGTAGTATAGCCCAGGGGGCTTATAATGAGCAGTTCTTC. Protein sequence: CASSIAQGAYNEQFF. J is TRBJ2-1 and V is TRBV19, with 8 bases that match TRBD1. Germline V gives CDR1 LNHDA, CDR2 SQIVND (reference sequence). The CDR3 covers 15 residues. V lost 1 base to trimming and J lost 7 bases; unmatched junction nucleotides: 6.

V usage is TRBV21-1 and J usage is TRBJ1-2; the table gives TRBD1 as D, unverified against the DNA. TRBV21-1 is marked as a pseudogene. The CDR3 is 19 residues long. CDR3 DNA: TGTGCCAGCAGCTTTCGGGGACACTTTTTGGCTTCCGCCGAATATGGCTACACCTTC. This gives the protein CASSFRGHFLASAEYGYTF.

The chain recombines TRBV7-2 with TRBJ2-3, with D possibly being TRBD2 (5 bases). The CDR3 length is 14 residues. The V gene's germline CDR1 is SGHTA and CDR2 FQGNSA. V lost 6 bases to trimming and J lost 0 bases, with 10 bases between them. CDR3 loop: CASRPQRSTDTQYF. The CDR3 bases are TGTGCCAGCAGGCCCCAGCGGAGCACAGATACGCAGTATTTT. Filled out from reference TRBV7-2 and TRBJ2-3, the complete variable domain reads GAGVSQSPSNKVTEKGKDVELRCDPISGHTALYWYRQSLGQGLEFLIYFQGNSAPDKSGLPSDRFSAERTGGSVSTLTIQRTQQEDSAVYLCASRPQRSTDTQYFGPGTRLTVL.

The V gene is TRBV12-3 or TRBV12-4, the J gene TRBJ2-3; no clear D. The CDR3 length is 13 residues. V was cut by 1 base and J by 6 bases, with 8 bases left in between. The CDR3 here is CASSLVSPDTQYF. CDR3 sequence (DNA): TGTGCCAGCAGTTTAGTTAGCCCGGATACGCAGTATTTT.

This clone was recorded once. The rearrangement joins TRBV7-2 to TRBJ2-1; 9 nucleotides match TRBD1. Germline V gene sequence: CDR1 SGHTA, CDR2 FQGNSA. The ends lost 5 bases at V and 4 bases at J; junction bases unmatched: 6. The CDR3 sequence is 15 residues long. CDR3 nucleotides: TGTGCCAGCAGCCTGGACAGGGGAGGGTACAATGAGCAGTTCTTC. Amino acid sequence: CASSLDRGGYNEQFF.

V usage is TRBV11-2 and J usage is TRBJ1-5; TRBD1 aligns across 11 bases. Trimming took 6 bases from V and 0 from J; bases not matched to a gene: 4. The germline gives CDR1 SGHAT, CDR2 FQNNGV. The CDR3 covers 16 residues. The CDR3 sequence: CASSRGQGASNQPQHF. The CDR3 nucleotides are TGTGCCAGCAGTCGCGGACAGGGGGCTAGCAATCAGCCCCAGCATTTT. Combining the CDR3 with reference TRBV11-2 and TRBJ1-5 gives the whole variable domain EAGVAQSPRYKIIEKRQSVAFWCNPISGHATLYWYQQILGQGPKLLIQFQNNGVVDDSQLPKDRFSAERLKGVDSTLKIQPAKLEDSAVYLCASSRGQGASNQPQHFGDGTRLSIL.

The genes are TRBV28 and TRBJ1-2; TRBD1 might be the D (5 bases). Per the germline V gene, CDR1 is MDHEN and CDR2 is SYDVKM. Trimming shortened V by 1 base and J by 4 bases, and 16 bases separated the two germline ends. This CDR3 region has 16 residues. CDR3 sequence: CASSLSLDSTIYGYTF. CDR3 nucleotides: TGTGCCAGCAGTTTATCCCTTGACAGTACCATCTATGGCTACACCTTC.

The chain uses TRBV18 and TRBJ2-7; 9 positions match TRBD1. Germline V gene sequence: CDR1 KGHSH, CDR2 LQKENI. V lost 3 bases to trimming and J lost 4 bases; unmatched junction nucleotides: 4. The CDR3 is made up of 14 amino acids. CDR3 region: CASSPGQGRYEQYF. CDR3 nucleotide sequence: TGTGCCAGCTCACCCGGACAGGGGCGTTACGAGCAGTACTTC.